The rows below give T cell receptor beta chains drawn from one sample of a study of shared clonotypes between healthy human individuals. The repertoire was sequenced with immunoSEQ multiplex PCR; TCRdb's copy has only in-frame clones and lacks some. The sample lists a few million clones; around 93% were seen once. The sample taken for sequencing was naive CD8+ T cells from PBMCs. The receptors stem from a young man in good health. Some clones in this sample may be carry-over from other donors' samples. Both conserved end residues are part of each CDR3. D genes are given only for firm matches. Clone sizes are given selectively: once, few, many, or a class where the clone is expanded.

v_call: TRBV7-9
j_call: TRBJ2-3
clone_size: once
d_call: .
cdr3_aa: CASSLALAGTSDTQYF
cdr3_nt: TGTGCCAGCAGCTTAGCCTTGGCAGGGACCTCCGATACGCAGTATTTT

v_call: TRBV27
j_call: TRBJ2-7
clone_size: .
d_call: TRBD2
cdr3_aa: CASSLRTSGYYEQYF
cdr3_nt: TGTGCCAGCAGTTTACGCACTAGCGGTTACTACGAGCAGTACTTC

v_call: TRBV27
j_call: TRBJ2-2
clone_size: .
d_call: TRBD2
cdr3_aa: CASSFRTSGTGELFF
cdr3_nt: TGTGCCAGCAGTTTCAGGACTAGCGGCACCGGGGAGCTGTTTTTT

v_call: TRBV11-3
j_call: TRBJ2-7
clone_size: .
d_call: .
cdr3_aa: CASSLDSAYEQYF
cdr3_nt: TGTGCCAGCAGCTTGGACAGTGCCTACGAGCAGTACTTC

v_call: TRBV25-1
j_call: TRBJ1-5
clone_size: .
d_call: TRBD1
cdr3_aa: CASRKRDRGQGSNQPQHF
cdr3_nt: TGTGCCAGCAGAAAGCGGGACAGGGGGCAAGGTAGCAATCAGCCCCAGCATTTT

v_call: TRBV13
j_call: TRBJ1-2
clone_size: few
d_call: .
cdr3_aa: CASSLGRGEWYGYTF
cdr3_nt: TGTGCCAGCAGCTTAGGCCGGGGGGAATGGTATGGCTACACCTTC

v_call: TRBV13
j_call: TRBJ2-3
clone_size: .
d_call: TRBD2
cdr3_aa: CASSLGLAGGPVEDTQYF
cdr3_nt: TGTGCCAGCAGCTTAGGCCTAGCGGGAGGGCCGGTAGAAGATACGCAGTATTTT

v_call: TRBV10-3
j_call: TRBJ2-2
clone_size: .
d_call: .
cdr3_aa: CATAEGSGELFF
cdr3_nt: TGTGCCACAGCGGAGGGATCCGGGGAGCTGTTTTTT

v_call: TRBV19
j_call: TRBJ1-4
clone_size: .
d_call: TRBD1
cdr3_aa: CASTDREDEKLFF
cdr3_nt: TGTGCCAGTACCGACAGGGAGGATGAAAAACTGTTTTTT

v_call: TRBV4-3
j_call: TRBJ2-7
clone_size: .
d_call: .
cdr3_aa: CASSQGLVTQPYEQYF
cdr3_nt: TGCGCCAGCAGCCAAGGATTGGTGACACAACCCTACGAGCAGTACTTC

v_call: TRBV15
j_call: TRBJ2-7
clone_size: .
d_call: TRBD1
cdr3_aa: CATSQRTGFHEQYF
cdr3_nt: TGTGCCACCAGCCAGAGGACAGGCTTCCACGAGCAGTACTTC

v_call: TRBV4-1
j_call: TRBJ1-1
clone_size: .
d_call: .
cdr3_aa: CASSQAEGAEAFF
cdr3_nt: TGCGCCAGCAGCCAAGCTGAGGGCGCTGAAGCTTTCTTT

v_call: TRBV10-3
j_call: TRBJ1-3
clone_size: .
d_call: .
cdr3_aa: CATRGDTIYF
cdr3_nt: TGTGCCACTAGGGGGGACACCATATATTTT

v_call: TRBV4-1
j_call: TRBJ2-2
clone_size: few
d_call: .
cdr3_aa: CASRVDYGTRVGELFF
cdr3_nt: TGCGCCAGCAGGGTAGACTACGGGACGAGGGTCGGGGAGCTGTTTTTT

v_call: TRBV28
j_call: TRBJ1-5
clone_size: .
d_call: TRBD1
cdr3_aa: CASRPGTGGNQPQHF
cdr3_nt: TGTGCCAGCAGACCCGGGACAGGGGGGAATCAGCCCCAGCATTTT

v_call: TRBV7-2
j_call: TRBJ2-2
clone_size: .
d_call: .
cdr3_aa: CASSDRLGHYTGELFF
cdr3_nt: TGTGCCAGCAGCGACAGACTGGGACATTACACCGGGGAGCTGTTTTTT

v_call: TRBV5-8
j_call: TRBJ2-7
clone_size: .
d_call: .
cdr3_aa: CASLETRFTDEQYF
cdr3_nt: TGTGCCAGCCTCGAAACTAGGTTTACCGACGAGCAGTACTTC

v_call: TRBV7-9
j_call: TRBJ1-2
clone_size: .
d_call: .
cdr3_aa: CASSLGQLFIYGYTF
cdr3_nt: TGTGCCAGCAGCTTAGGGCAGTTATTTATCTATGGCTACACCTTC

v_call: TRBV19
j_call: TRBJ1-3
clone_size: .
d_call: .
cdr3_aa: CASSISRRRYSGNTIYF
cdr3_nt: TGTGCCAGTAGTATCTCAAGGCGGCGCTACTCTGGAAACACCATATATTTT

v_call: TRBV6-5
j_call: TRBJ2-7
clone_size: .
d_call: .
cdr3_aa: CASSPRGPYEQYF
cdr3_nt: TGTGCCAGCAGCCCTCGGGGGCCCTACGAGCAGTACTTC

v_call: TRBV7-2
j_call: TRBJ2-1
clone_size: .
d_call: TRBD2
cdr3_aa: CASSLDGLAGIYNEQFF
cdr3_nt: TGTGCCAGCAGCTTAGATGGACTAGCGGGAATTTACAATGAGCAGTTCTTC

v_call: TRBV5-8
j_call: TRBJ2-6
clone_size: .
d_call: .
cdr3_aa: CASSLGVGNVLTF
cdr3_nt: TGTGCCAGCAGCTTGGGGGTAGGCAACGTCCTGACTTTC

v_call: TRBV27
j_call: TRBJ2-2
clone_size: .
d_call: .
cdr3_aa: CASSLLGWDLSDTGELFF
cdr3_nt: TGTGCCAGCAGTTTATTGGGGTGGGACCTCTCGGACACCGGGGAGCTGTTTTTT

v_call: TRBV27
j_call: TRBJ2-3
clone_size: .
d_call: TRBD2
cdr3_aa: CASSYSSGRDTQYF
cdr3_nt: TGTGCCAGCAGTTACTCTAGCGGGAGGGATACGCAGTATTTT

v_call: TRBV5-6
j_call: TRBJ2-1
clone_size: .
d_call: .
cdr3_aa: CASTTGGLGDEQFF
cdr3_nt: TGTGCCAGCACCACCGGTGGTCTCGGGGATGAGCAGTTCTTC

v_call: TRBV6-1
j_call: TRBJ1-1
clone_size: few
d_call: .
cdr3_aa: CASSEEGGWATEAFF
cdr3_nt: TGTGCCAGCAGTGAAGAGGGAGGGTGGGCCACTGAAGCTTTCTTT

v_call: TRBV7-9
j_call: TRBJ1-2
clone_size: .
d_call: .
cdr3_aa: CASLRGGDYGYTF
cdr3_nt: TGTGCCTCCCTTCGCGGGGGAGACTATGGCTACACCTTC

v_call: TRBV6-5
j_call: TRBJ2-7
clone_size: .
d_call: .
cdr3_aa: CASSYSTALAYEQYF
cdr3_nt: TGTGCCAGCAGTTACTCGACAGCCCTTGCCTACGAGCAGTACTTC

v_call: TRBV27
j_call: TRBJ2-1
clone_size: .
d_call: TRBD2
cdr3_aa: CASSFFGPGLAGDNEQFF
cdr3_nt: TGTGCCAGCAGTTTTTTCGGGCCTGGACTAGCGGGAGACAATGAGCAGTTCTTC

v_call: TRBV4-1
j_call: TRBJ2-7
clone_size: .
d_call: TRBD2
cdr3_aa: CASSQRSGESYEQYF
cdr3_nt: TGCGCCAGCAGCCAACGGAGCGGGGAGTCCTACGAGCAGTACTTC

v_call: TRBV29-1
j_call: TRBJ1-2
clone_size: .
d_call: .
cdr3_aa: CSVHKGLDYGYTF
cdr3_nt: TGCAGCGTTCATAAGGGACTAGACTATGGCTACACCTTC

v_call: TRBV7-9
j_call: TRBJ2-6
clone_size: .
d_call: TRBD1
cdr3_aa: CASSLPDRASGANVLTF
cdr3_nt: TGTGCCAGCAGCTTACCCGACAGGGCCTCTGGGGCCAACGTCCTGACTTTC

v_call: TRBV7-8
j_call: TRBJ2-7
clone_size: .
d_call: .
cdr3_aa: CASTPVIGSYEQYF
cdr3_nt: TGTGCCAGCACCCCGGTCATCGGGTCCTACGAGCAGTACTTC

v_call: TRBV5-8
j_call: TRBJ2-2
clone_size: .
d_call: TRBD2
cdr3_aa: CASSPGTTNTGELFF
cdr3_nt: TGTGCCAGCAGCCCCGGGACTACGAACACCGGGGAGCTGTTTTTT

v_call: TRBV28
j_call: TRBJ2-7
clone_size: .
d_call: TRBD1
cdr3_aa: CASRQPGTGLGEQYF
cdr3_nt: TGTGCCAGCAGACAGCCTGGGACAGGGTTGGGGGAGCAGTACTTC